This passage covers 16 T cell receptor beta chains from one sample sequenced in a study of beta chain features in type 1 diabetes. Every bit of the isolated RNA underwent reverse transcription, so sequencing read expressed TCRB transcripts. TCRdb's table, derived via immunoSEQ multiplex PCR, lists solely in-frame clones and lacks some. The sample has roughly 290,000 clones, around 7.3% seen once. Sequencing was done on a sample of central memory CD4+ T cells from blood. The receptors were sampled from a woman between 18 and 29 years old in good health.

This clone showed up many times. This chain uses TRBV7-9 with TRBJ2-7; TRBD1 agrees at 7 bases. The length of the CDR3 is 14 residues. Per germline, CDR1 SEHNR and CDR2 FQNEAQ (reference sequence). Trimming took 4 bases from V and 2 from J; bases not matched to a gene: 5. In DNA form, the CDR3 reads TGTGCCAGCAGCTCATCAGGGGGTCCCTACGAGCAGTACTTC. Its protein product is CASSSSGGPYEQYF.

This clone was counted only a few times. V and J are TRBV6-1 and TRBJ1-1; TRBD1 matches 7 bases. V gave up 5 bases and J gave up 0 bases; unmatched junction bases: 3. Germline CDR1 MNHNS, CDR2 SASEGT. The CDR3 sequence is 14 residues long. The chain's CDR3 is CASSFGTVNTEAFF. The DNA for the CDR3 is TGTGCCAGCAGTTTCGGGACAGTGAACACTGAAGCTTTCTTT.

This clone appeared many times. The rearrangement joins TRBV30 to TRBJ2-7, with D perhaps TRBD1 (8 bases). Germline loops: CDR1 GTSNPN, CDR2 SVGIG (reference sequence). There are 15 residues in the CDR3. Trimming removed 3 bases from V and 4 bases from J, with 19 bases in between. CDR3 DNA: TGTGCCTGGAGACCAGCGGGACAGGCTTTATACGAGCAGTACTTC. Its translation: CAWRPAGQALYEQYF.

This clone was counted between two and nine times. This chain connects TRBV7-2 to TRBJ2-2; no clear D gene. Germline V gene data show CDR1 as SGHTA and CDR2 as FQGNSA. V was clipped by 2 bases and J by 1 base, with 5 bases between them. The CDR3 is made up of 14 amino acids. The CDR3 DNA reads as TGTGCCAGCAGCTTATACAGGAACACCGGGGAGCTGTTTTTT. The encoded protein is CASSLYRNTGELFF.

Here the CDR3 DNA reads TGCGCCAGCAGCCAAGGGCTAGTCTCCTACAATGAGCAGTTCTTC. Translating gives CASSQGLVSYNEQFF. The chain carries TRBV4-3 and TRBJ2-1; D is unresolved. The germline V and J ends were trimmed by 1 base and 0 bases, with 7 bases remaining between them. This CDR3 has 15 residues. Germline assignment: CDR1 LGHNA and CDR2 YSLEER.

This clone was seen only a few times. The chain recombines TRBV5-1 with TRBJ1-4; TRBD1 matches at 9 bases. This CDR3 contains 16 residues. With V trimmed by 5 bases and J by 5 bases, 10 bases remained unmatched. Germline CDR1 reads SGHRS; CDR2 reads YFSETQ. The chain's CDR3 is CASRSGQGFRNEKLFF. CDR3 DNA sequence: TGCGCCAGCAGATCGGGACAGGGATTTCGAAATGAAAAACTGTTTTTT.

This clone came up a few times. Other DNA variants within this sample encode the same CDR3. This sequence joins TRBV6-6 and TRBJ2-7; TRBD1 is a possible D gene (6 bases). The germline V and J ends were trimmed by 3 bases and 6 bases, with 12 bases remaining between them. CDR1 and CDR2 (germline): MNHNY, SVGAGI (reference sequence). The length of the CDR3 is 13 residues. The CDR3 DNA sequence: TGTGCCAGCAGTTATAGGCAGGGGCGCGAGCAGTACGTC. Residues: CASSYRQGREQYV.

This CDR3 reads CASSPASGDGYEQYV. The CDR3 DNA reads TGTGCCAGCTCACCGGCGTCAGGGGACGGCTACGAGCAGTACGTC. The chain joins TRBV18 to TRBJ2-7; maybe TRBD1 (6 bases). There are 15 residues in the CDR3. Germline V lookup: CDR1 KGHSH, CDR2 LQKENI. Deletions cut 3 bases from V and 3 bases from J, with 15 bases between.

This clone was found many times. V usage is TRBV27 and J usage is TRBJ2-1; tentative D call: TRBD2 (7 bases). V lost 3 bases to trimming and J lost 4 bases, with 10 bases between them. CDR1 and CDR2 (germline): MNHEY, SMNVEV (reference sequence). CDR3 length equals 14 residues. CDR3 protein: CASSFKGGYNEQFF. CDR3 bases: TGTGCCAGCAGTTTTAAGGGGGGGTACAATGAGCAGTTCTTC.

This clone was observed a few times. The chain carries TRBV5-1 and TRBJ2-3, with D possibly being TRBD2 (5 bases). Germline CDR1 SGHRS, CDR2 YFSETQ. The CDR3 is 14 residues long. The V gene lost 7 bases and the J gene lost 3 bases, with 15 bases spanning the gap. CDR3 amino acids: CASSLGSGTDTQYF. The DNA for the CDR3 is TGCGCCAGCTCGCTTGGTTCGGGGACAGATACGCAGTATTTT.

The CDR3 nucleotides are TGTGCCAGCAGCTTAGCGGGAGCTTTGAACACTGAAGCTTTCTTT. This sequence encodes CASSLAGALNTEAFF. The chain employs TRBV11-2 and TRBJ1-1, with no clear D. Germline CDR1 SGHAT, CDR2 FQNNGV. With 1 base removed from V and 0 bases from J, the gap between germline ends came to 9 bases. The CDR3 covers 15 residues.

This clone was detected only a few times. The chain uses TRBV15 and TRBJ2-7; D is uncertain. This CDR3 is 15 amino acids long. The V and J ends lost 1 base and 1 base respectively, with 11 bases between them. CDR1 LNHNV and CDR2 YYDKDF come from the germline V gene (reference sequence). The CDR3 loop reads CATSRGRLESYEQYF. The CDR3 region has the DNA TGTGCCACCAGCAGAGGCAGGTTAGAGTCCTACGAGCAGTACTTC.

The CDR3 DNA sequence: TGTGCCAGCAGCTTTGCGACAGAGCTCTATGGCTACACCTTC. Translated: CASSFATELYGYTF. This rearrangement joins TRBV11-3 to TRBJ1-2; D might be TRBD1 (5 bases). This CDR3 has 14 residues. Trimming took 3 bases from V and 4 from J, leaving 12 bases between them. Germline V lookup: CDR1 SGHNT, CDR2 YENEEA.

The rearrangement joins TRBV7-8 to TRBJ1-1; D is possibly TRBD1 (6 bases). The CDR3 is 14 amino acids. Trimming removed 5 bases at V and 5 bases at J, with 15 bases between. Germline lookup yields CDR1 SGHVS and CDR2 FQNEAQ. Written as DNA, the CDR3 is TGTGCCAGCAGCACCCGGACAGAGCTAACTGAAGCTTTCTTT. Protein product: CASSTRTELTEAFF.

This clone was seen repeatedly, ten times or more. The chain uses TRBV7-9 and TRBJ2-1; D not certain. The CDR3 is 14 residues long. With 1 base removed from V and 3 bases from J, the gap between germline ends came to 7 bases. Germline V gene lookup returns CDR1 SEHNR and CDR2 FQNEAQ (reference sequence). The CDR3 is CASSLVQNYNEQFF. DNA of the CDR3: TGTGCCAGCAGCTTAGTACAGAACTACAATGAGCAGTTCTTC.

This clone was counted between two and nine times. The CDR3 reads CASSLGRGAGEKLFF. The CDR3 coding sequence is TGTGCCAGCAGCTTAGGCCGGGGGGCTGGCGAAAAACTGTTTTTT. The chain has TRBV7-9 and TRBJ1-4; tentatively, D is TRBD1 (6 bases). CDR3 length equals 15 residues. V was pared by 1 base and J by 8 bases, with 14 bases between. In germline, CDR1 is SEHNR, CDR2 FQNEAQ (reference sequence).